The subject of this entry is one T cell receptor beta chain. The antigen remains undetermined. This entry is derived from a study of vaccination and CD4 T cells after COVID-19. Study at large: Six men and four women formed the convalescents, two being Hispanic.

Study-level results: Within convalescent individuals, 304 out of 307 vaccine-specific clones proved to be spike mono-reactive.

Scientists ran DNA taken from cultured CD4+ T cells through the Oncomine TCR Beta short-read assay for sequencing. TCRdb ran MiXCR on the PCR reads and lists one entry per CDR3 protein. The data show under 25,000 distinct CDR3 sequences, with under 60% seen just once and over 2.5% held by the top ten. The sample's treatment: roughly 11-day PBMC culture with coronavirus spike peptide pools or control peptides (ViraFEST assay). It was with 10 IU/ml IL-2 and roughly 10 ug/ml peptide pools that 1.8 million or so PBMCs per well were cultured. The clonotype was recovered from a human donor who had recovered from COVID-19. Sequenced here: CD4+ T cells from blood, cultured in vitro, sampled after SARS-CoV-2 vaccination.

The CDR3 loop reads CASRSAGELSYEQYF. The CDR3 nucleotides read TGTGCCAGTAGGTCAGCGGGGGAACTCTCCTACGAGCAGTACTTC. The chain recombines TRBV19 with TRBJ2-7; 8 bases line up with TRBD2. The CDR3 consists of 15 residues. Per germline, CDR1 LNHDA and CDR2 SQIVND (reference sequence). Trimming at V came to 6 bases and at J to 0 bases, leaving 7 bases not matched to a gene.